The clone carrying this TCR beta chain has only a few counts. Antigen unknown. The source of the sample is a study of T-cell memory formation after mild COVID-19. Study observations and caveats: Clonal second-wave expansions that peaked on day 37 had unconfirmed SARS-CoV-2 specificity.

V shed 5 bases and J shed 2 bases, with 22 bases lying between them. The CDR3 consists of 18 residues. Constant-segment-primed 5'RACE gave TCR alpha and TCR beta cDNA libraries with sample barcodes and UMIs. MiXCR was run by TCRdb on the 5' RACE reads, yielding one entry per CDR3 protein. This table has 150,000 to 200,000 distinct CDR3 sequences, more than 9% appearing once. Source material: PBMCs or a T cell subset sorted from them (not recorded which). This sequence originates from a man aged 18 to 30 who had mild COVID-19 (a few samples of this study predate the infection). Cell type and time point are not known. The chain links TRBV12-3 or TRBV12-4 to TRBJ2-1; maybe TRBD2 (7 bases). The CDR3 is CASSPHGGLRRAYNEQFF. The DNA of the CDR3 is TGTGCCAGCAGTCCCCACGGGGGGCTAAGACGGGCCTACAATGAGCAGTTCTTC.